This T cell receptor (beta chain) was identified in a study of T-cell memory formation after mild COVID-19. UMIs and sample barcodes were carried by the TCR alpha and TCR beta cDNA libraries that 5'RACE produced using constant-segment primers. TCRdb reprocessed the 5' RACE reads with MiXCR, giving one entry per CDR3 protein. The sample lists roughly 42,000 distinct CDR3 sequences; 6% to 9.5% were seen once. CDR3 length: 15 amino acids. The germline gives CDR1 SGHTA, CDR2 FQGNSA. V lost 5 bases and J 0 bases, leaving 13 bases between the germline ends. The study, taken as a whole, reports: Clones contracting day 15 to 85 were balanced CD4/CD8; later expanders leaned CD4+.

A remark on this clonotype: Antigen unknown.

The receptor was derived from a man younger than 30 who had mild COVID-19 (a few samples of this study predate the infection). Cell type and time point are not known. The sequencing sample was made of PBMCs or a T cell subset sorted from them (not recorded which). The chain carries TRBV7-2 and TRBJ1-1; D is perhaps TRBD1 (5 bases). Here the CDR3 DNA reads TGTGCCAGCAGCCCACGACAGTACATGAACACTGAAGCTTTCTTT. It specifies CASSPRQYMNTEAFF. Full variable domain (rest looked up from reference TRBV7-2 and TRBJ1-1): GAGVSQSPSNKVTEKGKDVELRCDPISGHTALYWYRQSLGQGLEFLIYFQGNSAPDKSGLPSDRFSAERTGGSVSTLTIQRTQQEDSAVYLCASSPRQYMNTEAFFGQGTRLTVV.